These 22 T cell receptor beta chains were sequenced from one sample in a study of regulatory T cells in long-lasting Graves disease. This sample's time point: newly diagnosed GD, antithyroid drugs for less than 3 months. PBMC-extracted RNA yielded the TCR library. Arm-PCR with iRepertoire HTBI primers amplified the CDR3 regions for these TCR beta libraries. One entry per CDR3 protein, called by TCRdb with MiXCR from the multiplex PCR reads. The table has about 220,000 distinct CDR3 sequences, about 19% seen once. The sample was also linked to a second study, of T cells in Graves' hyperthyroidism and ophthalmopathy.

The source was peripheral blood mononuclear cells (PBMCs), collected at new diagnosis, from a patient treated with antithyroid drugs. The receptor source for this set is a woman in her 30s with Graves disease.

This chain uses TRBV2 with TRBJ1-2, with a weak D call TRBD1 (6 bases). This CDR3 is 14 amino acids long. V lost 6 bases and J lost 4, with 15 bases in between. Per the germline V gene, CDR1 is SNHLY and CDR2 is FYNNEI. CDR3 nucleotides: TGTGCCAGCAGGGAGTGGGGGGCCGGCTATGGCTACACCTTC. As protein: CASREWGAGYGYTF. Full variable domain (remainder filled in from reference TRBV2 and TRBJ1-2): EPEVTQTPSHQVTQMGQEVILRCVPISNHLYFYWYRQILGQKVEFLVSFYNNEISEKSEIFDDQFSVERPDGSNFTLKIRSTKLEDSAMYFCASREWGAGYGYTFGSGTRLTVV.

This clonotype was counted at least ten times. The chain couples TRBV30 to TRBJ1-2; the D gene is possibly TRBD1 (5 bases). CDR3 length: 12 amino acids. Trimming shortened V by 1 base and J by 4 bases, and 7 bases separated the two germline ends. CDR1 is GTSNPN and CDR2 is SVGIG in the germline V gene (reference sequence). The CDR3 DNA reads TGTGCCTGGAGTGACAGGATCTATGGCTACACCTTC. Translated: CAWSDRIYGYTF.

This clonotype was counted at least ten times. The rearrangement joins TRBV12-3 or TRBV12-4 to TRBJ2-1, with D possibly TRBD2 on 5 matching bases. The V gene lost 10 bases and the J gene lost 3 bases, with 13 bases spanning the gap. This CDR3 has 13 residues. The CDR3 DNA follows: TGTGCCACCGGCGTGGCGGGCTACAATGAGCAGTTCTTC. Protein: CATGVAGYNEQFF.

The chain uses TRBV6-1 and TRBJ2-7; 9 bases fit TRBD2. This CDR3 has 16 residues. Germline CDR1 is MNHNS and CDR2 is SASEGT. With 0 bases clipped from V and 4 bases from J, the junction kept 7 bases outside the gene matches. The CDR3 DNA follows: TGTGCCAGCAGTGAAGCGTTGACTAGCGGAATTTACGAGCAGTACTTC. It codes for CASSEALTSGIYEQYF.

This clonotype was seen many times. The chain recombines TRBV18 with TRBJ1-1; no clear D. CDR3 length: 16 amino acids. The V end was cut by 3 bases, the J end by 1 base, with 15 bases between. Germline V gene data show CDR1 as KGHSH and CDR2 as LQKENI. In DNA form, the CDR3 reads TGTGCCAGCTCACCGACCCTAGGAAACCAGAACACTGAAGCTTTCTTT. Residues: CASSPTLGNQNTEAFF.

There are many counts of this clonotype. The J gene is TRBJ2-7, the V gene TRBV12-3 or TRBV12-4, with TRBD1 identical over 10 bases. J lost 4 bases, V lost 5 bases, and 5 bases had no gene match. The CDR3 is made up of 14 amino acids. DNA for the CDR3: TGTGCCAGCAGTACCCGGACAGGGGGTTACGAGCAGTACTTC. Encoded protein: CASSTRTGGYEQYF.

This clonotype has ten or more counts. The CDR3 sequence is CSASSNPNQPQHF. As DNA, the CDR3 is TGCAGTGCTAGTTCGAACCCGAATCAGCCCCAGCATTTT. The V gene is TRBV20-1, the J gene TRBJ1-5; no reliable D call. This CDR3 has 13 amino acids. Deletions cut 3 bases from V and 4 bases from J, with 10 bases between. Germline V gives CDR1 DFQATT, CDR2 SNEGSKA (reference sequence).

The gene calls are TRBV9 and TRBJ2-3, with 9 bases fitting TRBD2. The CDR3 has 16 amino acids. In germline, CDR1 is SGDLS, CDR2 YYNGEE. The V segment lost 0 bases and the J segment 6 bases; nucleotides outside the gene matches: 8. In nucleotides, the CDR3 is TGTGCCAGCAGCGTAGGAATTAGCGGGAGCTGGGATACGCAGTATTTT. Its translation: CASSVGISGSWDTQYF.

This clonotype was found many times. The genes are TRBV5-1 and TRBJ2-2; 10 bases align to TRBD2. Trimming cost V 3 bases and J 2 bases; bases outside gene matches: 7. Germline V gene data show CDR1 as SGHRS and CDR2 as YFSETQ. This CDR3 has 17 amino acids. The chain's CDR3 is CASSWSSGSPNTGELFF. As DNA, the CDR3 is TGCGCCAGCAGCTGGTCTAGCGGGAGCCCTAACACCGGGGAGCTGTTTTTT. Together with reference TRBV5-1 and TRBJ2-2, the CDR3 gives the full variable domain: KAGVTQTPRYLIKTRGQQVTLSCSPISGHRSVSWYQQTPGQGLQFLFEYFSETQRNKGNFPGRFSGRQFSNSRSEMNVSTLELGDSALYLCASSWSSGSPNTGELFFGEGSRLTVL.

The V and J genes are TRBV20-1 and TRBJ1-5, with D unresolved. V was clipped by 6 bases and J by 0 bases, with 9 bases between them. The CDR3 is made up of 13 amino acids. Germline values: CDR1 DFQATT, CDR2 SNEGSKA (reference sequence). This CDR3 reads CSADRSSNQPQHF. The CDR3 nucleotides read TGCAGTGCAGATCGGTCTAGCAATCAGCCCCAGCATTTT.

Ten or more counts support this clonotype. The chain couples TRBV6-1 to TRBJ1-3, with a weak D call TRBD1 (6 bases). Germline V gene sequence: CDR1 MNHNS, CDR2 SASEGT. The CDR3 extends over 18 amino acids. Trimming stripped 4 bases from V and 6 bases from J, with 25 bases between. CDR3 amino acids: CASSALYRRYREENTIYF. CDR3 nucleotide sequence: TGTGCCAGCAGTGCACTGTACCGCCGCTACAGGGAGGAAAACACCATATATTTT.

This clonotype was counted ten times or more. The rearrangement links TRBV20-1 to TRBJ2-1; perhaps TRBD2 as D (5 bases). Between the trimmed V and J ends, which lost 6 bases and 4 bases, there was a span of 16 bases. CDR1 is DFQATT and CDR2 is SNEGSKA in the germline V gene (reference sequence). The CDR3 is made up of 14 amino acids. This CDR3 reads CSAITSGKYNEQFF. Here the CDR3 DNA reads TGCAGTGCCATCACCAGCGGCAAATACAATGAGCAGTTCTTC.

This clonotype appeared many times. The CDR3 is CASRPSGNTEAFF. The CDR3, as DNA: TGTGCCAGCAGACCGTCCGGGAACACTGAAGCTTTCTTT. V and J are TRBV7-2 and TRBJ1-1; no reliable D call. The V gene lost 6 bases and the J gene lost 1 base, with 9 bases spanning the gap. CDR1 and CDR2 from the germline V gene are SGHTA and FQGNSA. This CDR3 comprises 13 residues.

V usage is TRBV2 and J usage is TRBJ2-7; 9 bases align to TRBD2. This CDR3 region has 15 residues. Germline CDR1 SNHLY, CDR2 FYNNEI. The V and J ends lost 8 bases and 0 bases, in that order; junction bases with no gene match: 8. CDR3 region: CASGRGGGYSYEQYF. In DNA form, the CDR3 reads TGTGCCAGCGGGCGCGGGGGGGGATACTCCTACGAGCAGTACTTC.

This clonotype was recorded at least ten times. CDR3 sequence reads: CAITAGNYGYTF. CDR3 nucleotides: TGTGCCATCACTGCCGGGAATTATGGCTACACCTTC. The chain combines TRBV10-3 with TRBJ1-2; D is ambiguous. The germline V and J ends were trimmed by 7 bases and 5 bases, with 11 bases remaining between them. There are 12 residues in the CDR3. Germline V gives CDR1 ENHRY, CDR2 SYGVKD.

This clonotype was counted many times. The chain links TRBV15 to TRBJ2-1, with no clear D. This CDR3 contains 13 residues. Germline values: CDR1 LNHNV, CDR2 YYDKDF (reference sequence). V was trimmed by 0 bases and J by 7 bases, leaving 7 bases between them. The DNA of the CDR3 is TGTGCCACCAGCAGAGATTCATCAAATGAGCAGTTCTTC. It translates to CATSRDSSNEQFF.

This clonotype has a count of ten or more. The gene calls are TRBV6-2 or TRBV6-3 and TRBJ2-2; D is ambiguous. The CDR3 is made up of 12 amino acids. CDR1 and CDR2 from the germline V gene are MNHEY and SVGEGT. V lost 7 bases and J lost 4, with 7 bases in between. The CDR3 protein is CASNTGTGELFF. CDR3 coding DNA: TGTGCCAGCAACACGGGCACCGGGGAGCTGTTTTTT.

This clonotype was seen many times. This CDR3 reads CSGVIYEQYF. CDR3 DNA: TGCAGCGGCGTGATTTACGAGCAGTACTTC. The gene calls are TRBV29-1 and TRBJ2-7; no firm D call. Germline V gene data show CDR1 as SQVTM and CDR2 as ANQGSEA. This CDR3 comprises 10 residues. Trimming took off 7 bases at V and 4 bases at J, with 8 bases between the two ends.

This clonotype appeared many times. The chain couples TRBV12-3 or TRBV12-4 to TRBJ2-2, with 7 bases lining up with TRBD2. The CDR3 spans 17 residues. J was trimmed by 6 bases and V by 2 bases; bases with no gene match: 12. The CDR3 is CASSLIAGDITSGELFF. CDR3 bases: TGTGCCAGCAGTTTAATCGCGGGAGACATTACATCCGGGGAGCTGTTTTTT.

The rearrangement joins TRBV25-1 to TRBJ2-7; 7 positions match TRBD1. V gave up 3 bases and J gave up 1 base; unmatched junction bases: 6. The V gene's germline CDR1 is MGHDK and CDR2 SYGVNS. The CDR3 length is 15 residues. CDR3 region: CASSDAGTESYEQYF. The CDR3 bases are TGTGCCAGCAGTGACGCCGGGACAGAATCCTACGAGCAGTACTTC.

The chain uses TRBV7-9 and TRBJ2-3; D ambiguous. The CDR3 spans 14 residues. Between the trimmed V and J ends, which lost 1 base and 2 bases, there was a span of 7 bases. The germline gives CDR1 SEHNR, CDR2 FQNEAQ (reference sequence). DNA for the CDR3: TGTGCCAGCAGCTTAGGGGTAAACACAGATACGCAGTATTTT. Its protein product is CASSLGVNTDTQYF.

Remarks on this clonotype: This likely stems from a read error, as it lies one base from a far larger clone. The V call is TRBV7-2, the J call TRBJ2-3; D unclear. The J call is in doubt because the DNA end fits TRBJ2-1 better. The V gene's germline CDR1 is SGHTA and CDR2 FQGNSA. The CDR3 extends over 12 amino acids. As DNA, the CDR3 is TGTGCCAGCAGCCAAGGGTTCAATGAGCAGTTCTTC. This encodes CASSQGFNEQFF.